What follows are 17 T cell receptor beta chains derived from one specimen sequenced in a study of cytomegalovirus exposure and HLA in healthy donors. The primer mix had 60 Vbeta and 13 Jbeta primers. Profiling relied on immunoSEQ multiplex PCR, and the TCRdb table lists in-frame clones only, not all of them. The table shows some 80,000 clones, with more than 60% occurring only once. The sequencing input was PBMCs. These receptors were taken from a human donor in good health.

The CDR3 loop is CASSSGQGAVYNEQFF. CDR3 nucleotides: TGCGCCAGCAGCTCGGGACAGGGGGCGGTTTACAATGAGCAGTTCTTC. The rearrangement links TRBV5-1 to TRBJ2-1, with 12 bases that match TRBD1. The V segment lost 3 bases and the J segment 4 bases; nucleotides outside the gene matches: 5. Germline CDR1 SGHRS, CDR2 YFSETQ. The CDR3 is 16 residues long.

This chain uses TRBV14 with TRBJ2-7; 8 nucleotides match TRBD1. J lost 4 bases, V lost 0 bases, and 8 bases had no gene match. This CDR3 is built from 16 residues. Germline loops: CDR1 SGHDN, CDR2 FVKESK. The CDR3 here is CASSQDRGRGLYEQYF. CDR3 coding DNA: TGTGCCAGCAGCCAAGATCGTGGCAGGGGGCTGTACGAGCAGTACTTC.

By share, this clone ranks as medium-sized. The J gene is TRBJ1-2, the V gene TRBV2; 7 bases agree with TRBD1. Germline-derived CDR1 and CDR2 are SNHLY and FYNNEI. Unmatched junction bases numbered 15, after V lost 6 bases and J lost 5 bases. The CDR3 covers 16 residues. The CDR3 DNA sequence: TGTGCCAGCAGCGCTCAATACTCGGGACAGCCATATGGCTACACCTTC. Translating it yields CASSAQYSGQPYGYTF. Drawing the rest from reference TRBV2 and TRBJ1-2, the complete variable domain is EPEVTQTPSHQVTQMGQEVILRCVPISNHLYFYWYRQILGQKVEFLVSFYNNEISEKSEIFDDQFSVERPDGSNFTLKIRSTKLEDSAMYFCASSAQYSGQPYGYTFGSGTRLTVV.

The V gene is TRBV19, the J gene TRBJ1-1, with D possibly being TRBD1 (5 bases). From germline, CDR1 is LNHDA and CDR2 SQIVND (reference sequence). Trimming took off 5 bases at V and 7 bases at J, with 17 bases between the two ends. The CDR3 totals 14 residues. CDR3 sequence: CASSPIRTYSEAFF. The DNA for the CDR3 is TGTGCCAGTAGTCCCATCAGGACATACAGTGAAGCTTTCTTT.

The chain joins TRBV19 to TRBJ1-4; D call uncertain. The CDR3 is made up of 14 amino acids. In germline, CDR1 is LNHDA, CDR2 SQIVND (reference sequence). V gave up 5 bases and J gave up 5 bases, with 12 bases separating them. Here the CDR3 reads CASSPSASNEKLFF. DNA for the CDR3: TGTGCCAGTAGTCCCAGCGCGTCGAATGAAAAACTGTTTTTT.

The chain joins TRBV30 to TRBJ1-3; D remains unclear. The CDR3 covers 12 residues. The V end was cut by 3 bases, the J end by 9 bases, with 12 bases between. The germline V gene encodes CDR1 GTSNPN and CDR2 SVGIG (reference sequence). CDR3 nucleotide sequence: TGTGCCTGGAGCGGCGGGGTTGGCACCATATATTTT. Amino acids: CAWSGGVGTIYF.

V usage is TRBV6-5 and J usage is TRBJ1-1; TRBD1 might be the D (5 bases). With 5 bases removed from V and 4 bases from J, the gap between germline ends came to 17 bases. The germline V gene has CDR1 MNHEY and CDR2 SVGAGI. The CDR3 loop spans 15 amino acids. The CDR3: CASSPNFGGSTEAFF. The CDR3 DNA follows: TGTGCCAGCAGTCCCAATTTCGGGGGGTCCACTGAAGCTTTCTTT.

The chain employs TRBV6-5 and TRBJ1-6, with 7 bases that match TRBD1. CDR3 length: 15 residues. With 2 bases clipped from V and 9 bases from J, the junction kept 7 bases outside the gene matches. Germline V gene lookup returns CDR1 MNHEY and CDR2 SVGAGI. The CDR3 DNA is TGTGCCAGCAGTTACGACAGGGAGGCCCTTTCACCCCTCCACTTT. Its protein is CASSYDREALSPLHF.

Concerning this clone: A much larger clone sits a single nucleotide away, making a read error possible. The rearrangement links TRBV5-5 to TRBJ2-7, with 7 bases that match TRBD2. The CDR3 has 16 residues. With V trimmed by 2 bases and J by 4 bases, 12 bases remained unmatched. From germline, CDR1 is SGHKS and CDR2 YYEKEE (reference sequence). The CDR3 loop reads CASSLEHGRAPYEQYF. CDR3 nucleotide sequence: TGTGCCAGCAGCTTAGAACATGGGAGGGCACCTTACGAGCAGTACTTC. The full variable domain, its missing parts supplied by reference TRBV5-5 and TRBJ2-7, is DAGVTQSPTHLIKTRGQQVTLRCSPISGHKSVSWYQQVLGQGPQFIFQYYEKEERGRGNFPDRFSARQFPNYSSELNVNALLLGDSALYLCASSLEHGRAPYEQYFGPGTRLTVT.

This clone has only one observation. The V and J genes are TRBV27 and TRBJ1-5; D ambiguous. Germline CDR1 is MNHEY and CDR2 is SMNVEV (reference sequence). There are 14 residues in the CDR3. V shed 0 bases and J shed 0 bases, with 3 bases lying between them. The CDR3 region is CASSLSGSNQPQHF. CDR3 nucleotide sequence: TGTGCCAGCAGTTTATCCGGTAGCAATCAGCCCCAGCATTTT.

There are a few counts of this clone. The genes are TRBV6-5 and TRBJ2-3, with unresolved D. V lost 0 bases and J lost 4, with 11 bases in between. This CDR3 has 15 amino acids. The germline CDR1 and CDR2 sequences are MNHEY and SVGAGI. In DNA form, the CDR3 reads TGTGCCAGCAGTTACTCCTTTGTTTCCCCAGATACGCAGTATTTT. Residues: CASSYSFVSPDTQYF.

The J gene is TRBJ1-2, the V gene TRBV18; TRBD1 agrees at 9 bases. CDR1 and CDR2 (germline): KGHSH, LQKENI. Trimming cost V 0 bases and J 7 bases; bases outside gene matches: 3. This CDR3 spans 14 amino acids. CDR3 amino acids: CASSPPGQGGGYTF. For the CDR3, the DNA is TGTGCCAGCTCACCACCGGGACAGGGAGGTGGCTACACCTTC.

V usage is TRBV7-8 and J usage is TRBJ2-5; 13 nucleotides line up with TRBD2. Germline V lookup: CDR1 SGHVS, CDR2 FQNEAQ. The trim removed 3 bases at V and 4 bases at J, leaving 5 bases unmatched. The CDR3 runs 16 residues. The CDR3 DNA is TGTGCCAGCAGCTTTACTAGCGGGGGGGCCGGAGAGACCCAGTACTTC. Translated: CASSFTSGGAGETQYF.

This chain uses TRBV25-1 with TRBJ2-5; 9 bases match TRBD1. The CDR3 contains 16 residues. V shed 4 bases, J shed 2 bases, and the junction held 8 bases outside the gene matches. The V gene's germline CDR1 is MGHDK and CDR2 SYGVNS. CDR3 in DNA: TGTGCCAGCAGTGCGGCGACAGGGGGTCGACAAGAGACCCAGTACTTC. Protein: CASSAATGGRQETQYF.

This clone was detected only a few times. V gene TRBV19 combines with J gene TRBJ2-1, with a tentative D call TRBD2 (5 bases). The CDR3 consists of 14 residues. V lost 6 bases and J lost 4, with 13 bases in between. CDR1 is LNHDA and CDR2 is SQIVND in the germline V gene (reference sequence). The CDR3 spells CASSKGAGYNEQFF. The DNA of the CDR3 is TGTGCCAGTAGCAAGGGAGCAGGTTACAATGAGCAGTTCTTC.

The chain is built from TRBV6-1 and TRBJ1-3; 8 nucleotides line up with TRBD1. Losses at the gene ends were 2 bases for V and 8 bases for J; bases not matched to a gene: 5. The CDR3 is 14 amino acids. Germline V gives CDR1 MNHNS, CDR2 SASEGT. The CDR3 bases are TGTGCCAGCAGTGAACGAGGACAGGGAGACACCATATATTTT. It translates to CASSERGQGDTIYF.

Note on this clone: The junction and the germline gene differ at one end; a read error may be behind it. The genes are TRBV5-1 and TRBJ1-6; D perhaps matches TRBD1 (6 bases). There are 15 residues in the CDR3. Germline V CDR1 and CDR2: SGHRS, YFSETQ. The CDR3 DNA follows: TGCGCCAGCAGCTTATGGGGGCCCGGGGAGTCACCCCTCAACTTT. This gives the protein CASSLWGPGESPLNF. Supplemented by reference TRBV5-1 and TRBJ1-6, the full variable domain reads KAGVTQTPRYLIKTRGQQVTLSCSPISGHRSVSWYQQTPGQGLQFLFEYFSETQRNKGNFPGRFSGRQFSNSRSEMNVSTLELGDSALYLCASSLWGPGESPLNFGNGTRLTVT.